This T cell receptor (beta chain) appears in the sequencing data of a study of shared T cell receptors in the human thymus. Assay: immunoSEQ multiplex PCR; the TCRdb copy retains only in-frame clones and omits some. The sample includes 700,000 or so clones, approximately 83% of them seen just once. The CDR3 is made up of 14 amino acids. In germline, CDR1 is MRHNA, CDR2 SNTAGT. Between the trimmed V and J ends, which lost 1 base and 8 bases, there was a span of 12 bases. These records were also assigned to another study, of human thymus T cells. This second study notes: Those donating were healthy Finnish infants in corrective surgery for congenital heart defects. Obtained as resections during corrective heart surgery, the thymus tissue was then studied. Related work found strong thymic repertoire overlap between unrelated individuals.

This clonotype was sampled from a girl under two years old with a congenital heart defect. Sequencing was done on a sample of thymocytes. The gene calls are TRBV6-4 and TRBJ2-1; a possible D gene is TRBD2 (5 bases). CDR3 DNA: TGTGCCAGCAGTGACTTTCCGGGGTCGGATGAGCAGTTCTTC. Amino acids: CASSDFPGSDEQFF.